This TCR beta chain derives from a study of T-cell memory formation after mild COVID-19. General study results and limits: Some SARS-CoV-2-responding clones were already detected in memory before infection.

With regard to this clonotype: Antigen unknown.

From the 5' RACE reads, TCRdb called clonotypes with MiXCR, one entry per CDR3 protein. This table has about 150,000 distinct CDR3 sequences, about 25% appearing once. CDR1 is SGHDN, CDR2 FVKESK, per germline. Trimming left V 2 bases short and J 5 bases short, with 18 bases between. The CDR3 is 16 residues long. Material for sequencing was PBMCs or a T cell subset sorted from them (not recorded which). The sequence came from an adult woman who had mild COVID-19 (a few samples of this study predate the infection). Cell type and time point are not known. The gene calls are TRBV14 and TRBJ1-1; D might be TRBD1 (5 bases). CDR3 DNA: TGTGCCAGCAGCCAAACACTGCGGGGGGGAAGGACTGAAGCTTTCTTT. Its translation is CASSQTLRGGRTEAFF.